A single sample is the source of the 29 T cell receptor beta chains below, sequenced in a study of technical replicates of blood from several donors. Measured with immunoSEQ multiplex PCR; TCRdb has only the in-frame clones, and not every one. The sample yields around 61,000 clones, approximately 84% seen once. Input material: PBMCs. The receptor set was obtained from a human donor in good health. Some clones in this sample may be carry-over from other donors' samples.

This clone was recorded once. The chain couples TRBV9 to TRBJ2-5, with no clear D. The CDR3 loop spans 15 amino acids. Deletions cut 0 bases from V and 1 base from J, with 10 bases between. Germline V gene sequence: CDR1 SGDLS, CDR2 YYNGEE. CDR3 nucleotides: TGTGCCAGCAGCGTAGGTGATCTAAGCCAAGAGACCCAGTACTTC. It is translated as CASSVGDLSQETQYF.

The rearrangement uses TRBV7-2 and TRBJ2-2; 7 bases are a match to TRBD2. From germline, CDR1 is SGHTA and CDR2 FQGNSA. The V segment lost 0 bases and the J segment 0 bases; nucleotides outside the gene matches: 1. The CDR3 spans 16 residues. The CDR3 region is CASSLAGTTNTGELFF. Here the CDR3 DNA reads TGTGCCAGCAGCTTAGCGGGGACTACGAACACCGGGGAGCTGTTTTTT.

The chain links TRBV7-2 to TRBJ2-1; D remains ambiguous. V was shortened by 7 bases and J by 1 base, with 11 bases between the two germline ends. Germline values: CDR1 SGHTA, CDR2 FQGNSA. The CDR3 has 14 residues. The CDR3 reads CASIGDVSYNEQFF. The CDR3, as DNA: TGTGCCAGCATCGGAGACGTGTCCTACAATGAGCAGTTCTTC.

J is TRBJ2-3 and V is TRBV27, with D possibly matching TRBD1 (5 bases). CDR1 MNHEY and CDR2 SMNVEV come from the germline V gene (reference sequence). The V end lost 6 bases, the J end lost 1 base, and 8 bases lay between the germline ends. This CDR3 region has 13 residues. CDR3 nucleotides: TGTGCCAGCAGGGGCAGGGGCACAGATACGCAGTATTTT. Protein: CASRGRGTDTQYF.

The genes are TRBV18 and TRBJ1-6; 8 bases are a match to TRBD1. This CDR3 is built from 17 residues. CDR1 is KGHSH, CDR2 LQKENI, per germline. Trimming took 2 bases from V and 7 from J; bases not matched to a gene: 10. The CDR3 nucleotides read TGTGCCAGCTCACCAAGCCCAGGGGGCCGCGTAAATTCACCCCTCCACTTT. Translated: CASSPSPGGRVNSPLHF.

In DNA form, the CDR3 reads TGTGCCAGCACCCCCAAGACAGGGGCGAACACCGGGGAGCTGTTTTTT. Its protein product is CASTPKTGANTGELFF. V usage is TRBV2 and J usage is TRBJ2-2; 8 bases match TRBD1. This CDR3 contains 16 residues. Germline V gene sequence: CDR1 SNHLY, CDR2 FYNNEI. V trimming: 7 bases; J trimming: 0 bases; junction bases outside the gene matches: 7.

A word on this clone: One end of the junction fails to match germline, which may point to a read error. The chain recombines TRBV7-9 with TRBJ2-7; the match to TRBD1 covers 9 bases. Germline lookup yields CDR1 SEHNR and CDR2 FQNEAQ (reference sequence). CDR3 size: 11 residues. This CDR3 reads CASSLEGQGHF. In DNA form, the CDR3 reads TGTGCCAGCAGCTTGGAGGGACAGGGTCACTTC.

The chain employs TRBV2 and TRBJ2-7, with 8 bases matching TRBD1. V lost 1 base, J lost 2 bases, and 10 bases stayed unmatched. The CDR3 is made up of 17 amino acids. Germline V gives CDR1 SNHLY, CDR2 FYNNEI. The CDR3 sequence is CASSEGQGRPFPYEQYF. In nucleotides, the CDR3 is TGTGCCAGCAGTGAAGGACAGGGGCGACCTTTCCCCTACGAGCAGTACTTC.

Points on this clone: An end of the junction differs from the germline gene, which may be a read error. This chain links TRBV7-9 with TRBJ2-7; D is possibly TRBD1 (6 bases). Per germline, CDR1 SEHNR and CDR2 FQNEAQ (reference sequence). The CDR3 totals 15 residues. CDR3: CASSERQDPSSEQYF. Here the CDR3 DNA reads TGTGCCAGCAGCGAACGACAGGACCCCTCCTCCGAGCAGTACTTC.

The rearrangement uses TRBV5-4 and TRBJ2-7, with D maybe TRBD2 (6 bases). The germline V gene has CDR1 SGHNT and CDR2 YYREEE (reference sequence). V was shortened by 5 bases and J by 0 bases, with 15 bases between the two germline ends. The CDR3 runs 15 residues. In DNA form, the CDR3 reads TGTGCCAGCAGTCCGGGAGCAGCCACCTCCTACGAGCAGTACTTC. Residues: CASSPGAATSYEQYF.

J is TRBJ1-5 and V is TRBV18; tentatively, D is TRBD1 (6 bases). V was trimmed by 3 bases and J by 5 bases, leaving 11 bases between them. The CDR3 length is 14 residues. CDR1 is KGHSH, CDR2 LQKENI, per germline. Written as DNA, the CDR3 is TGTGCCAGCTCACCCGGGACAACCGATCAGCCCCAGCATTTT. Protein product: CASSPGTTDQPQHF.

The rearrangement links TRBV2 to TRBJ2-3; weak D call: TRBD2 (7 bases). V was cut by 10 bases and J by 7 bases, with 21 bases left in between. CDR3 length: 14 amino acids. Germline-derived CDR1 and CDR2 are SNHLY and FYNNEI. This CDR3 reads CATEGEGIRYTQYF. The CDR3 DNA sequence: TGTGCCACCGAGGGGGAGGGCATCCGATATACGCAGTATTTT.

The sample holds one count of this clone. The chain couples TRBV4-1 to TRBJ2-1, with D possibly matching TRBD1 (5 bases). The CDR3 has 15 amino acids. The germline V gene has CDR1 MGHRA and CDR2 YSYEKL. V was cut by 0 bases and J by 9 bases, with 15 bases left in between. CDR3: CASSQDFTGNIEQFF. Here the CDR3 DNA reads TGCGCCAGCAGCCAAGACTTTACAGGCAATATTGAGCAGTTCTTC.

V is TRBV27 and J is TRBJ2-7; TRBD2 aligns across 9 bases. CDR1 and CDR2 (germline): MNHEY, SMNVEV (reference sequence). The trim removed 3 bases at V and 3 bases at J, leaving 6 bases unmatched. CDR3 length: 15 residues. CDR3: CASSFGGLARYEQYF. The CDR3 nucleotides are TGTGCCAGCAGTTTTGGGGGACTAGCCCGCTACGAGCAGTACTTC.

The chain uses TRBV7-2 and TRBJ1-6, with D possibly matching TRBD1 (6 bases). V was pared by 5 bases and J by 8 bases, with 16 bases between. CDR1 is SGHTA, CDR2 FQGNSA, per germline. The CDR3 runs to 15 residues. The CDR3 DNA reads as TGTGCCAGCAGCACACAGGGAAGTGGGCATTCACCCCTCCACTTT. It encodes CASSTQGSGHSPLHF.

This clone was seen more than once but under ten times. Here the CDR3 DNA reads TGTGCCTGGCGGCCGGCGGGCGCAGCTAATGAAAAACTGTTTTTT. Protein: CAWRPAGAANEKLFF. The chain carries TRBV30 and TRBJ1-4; D gene unclear. This CDR3 region has 15 residues. CDR1 is GTSNPN, CDR2 SVGIG, per germline (reference sequence). Trimming pared 5 bases from V and 3 bases from J, leaving 16 bases between.

This chain uses TRBV5-5 with TRBJ2-1, with 10 nucleotides matching TRBD2. The J segment lost 0 bases and the V segment lost 0 bases, leaving 3 bases of the junction unmatched. CDR1 is SGHKS, CDR2 YYEKEE, per germline (reference sequence). CDR3 length: 17 residues. The CDR3 here is CASSLAAGGSSYNEQFF. The CDR3 region has the DNA TGTGCCAGCAGCTTGGCAGCGGGAGGGAGCTCCTACAATGAGCAGTTCTTC.

The chain has TRBV7-9 and TRBJ1-1, with TRBD1 as a possible D gene (6 bases). Germline CDR1 is SEHNR and CDR2 is FQNEAQ (reference sequence). Trimming took 4 bases from V and 1 from J, leaving 13 bases between them. The CDR3 runs 15 residues. CDR3 in amino acids: CASSSGMTGNTEAFF. For the CDR3, the DNA is TGTGCCAGCAGCTCAGGAATGACAGGGAACACTGAAGCTTTCTTT.

CDR3 DNA sequence: TGCGCCAGCAGCCAAGAGCTAGCGGGAGGGCACAATGAGCAGTTCTTC. Amino acid sequence: CASSQELAGGHNEQFF. The rearrangement links TRBV4-3 to TRBJ2-1, with 12 bases matching TRBD2. V lost 0 bases to trimming and J lost 5 bases; unmatched junction nucleotides: 2. Germline assignment: CDR1 LGHNA and CDR2 YSLEER. There are 16 residues in the CDR3.

This sequence joins TRBV5-6 and TRBJ2-1; TRBD2 matches 8 bases. In germline, CDR1 is SGHDT, CDR2 YYEEEE. V was pared by 1 base and J by 5 bases, with 8 bases of the junction left unmatched. This CDR3 is built from 16 residues. CDR3 residues: CASSLFGAGGHNEQFF. The CDR3 DNA is TGTGCCAGCAGCTTGTTTGGCGCGGGAGGCCACAATGAGCAGTTCTTC.

This clone has only a few counts. The chain links TRBV11-2 to TRBJ2-7; D may be TRBD2 (5 bases). V gave up 3 bases and J gave up 0 bases, with 9 bases separating them. Germline CDR1 and CDR2: SGHAT and FQNNGV. CDR3 size: 14 residues. Written as DNA, the CDR3 is TGTGCCAGCAGCTTCTACAGCGGCTCCTACGAGCAGTACTTC. This sequence encodes CASSFYSGSYEQYF.

The rearrangement uses TRBV6-5 and TRBJ2-1; 10 bases map to TRBD2. This CDR3 is built from 15 residues. The V gene end was trimmed by 0 bases and the J gene end by 9 bases; junction bases not matched to a gene: 5. CDR1 is MNHEY, CDR2 SVGAGI, per germline. Here the CDR3 reads CASSYSGTSASEQFF. DNA for the CDR3: TGTGCCAGCAGTTACTCCGGGACTAGCGCTAGTGAGCAGTTCTTC.

The chain joins TRBV18 to TRBJ1-1, with 10 bases identical to TRBD1. The J segment lost 1 base and the V segment lost 6 bases, leaving 5 bases of the junction unmatched. The germline V gene encodes CDR1 KGHSH and CDR2 LQKENI. The CDR3 loop spans 15 amino acids. The CDR3, as DNA: TGTGCCAGCTCGGGCGGGACAGGGGCGAACACTGAAGCTTTCTTT. This translates into CASSGGTGANTEAFF.

V gene TRBV9 combines with J gene TRBJ2-5; no clear D gene. Germline V gene lookup returns CDR1 SGDLS and CDR2 YYNGEE. V lost 0 bases to trimming and J lost 5 bases, with 11 bases between them. The CDR3 covers 14 residues. Here the CDR3 DNA reads TGTGCCAGCAGCGTAGCTGCGTGGGCGGAGACCCAGTACTTC. Translated: CASSVAAWAETQYF. Drawing the rest from reference TRBV9 and TRBJ2-5, the complete variable domain is DSGVTQTPKHLITATGQRVTLRCSPRSGDLSVYWYQQSLDQGLQFLIQYYNGEERAKGNILERFSAQQFPDLHSELNLSSLELGDSALYFCASSVAAWAETQYFGPGTRLLVL.

V usage is TRBV4-3 and J usage is TRBJ2-7, with a possible D match to TRBD2 (6 bases). Looked up from germline, CDR1 is LGHNA and CDR2 is YSLEER. V shed 1 base and J shed 4 bases, with 14 bases lying between them. CDR3 size: 15 residues. The CDR3: CASSQVTGGRYEQYF. As DNA, the CDR3 is TGCGCCAGCAGCCAAGTTACAGGAGGGCGGTACGAGCAGTACTTC.

This clone appeared once. The genes are TRBV10-3 and TRBJ2-1; 10 bases are shared with TRBD2. The V gene's germline CDR1 is ENHRY and CDR2 SYGVKD. After removal of 4 bases from V and 6 bases from J, the junction contained 15 bases not matched to a gene. The length of the CDR3 is 18 residues. The CDR3 region has the DNA TGTGCCATCAGTGGGGCTAGCGGGGGCCCTAGGGGTCCCAATGAGCAGTTCTTC. Protein sequence: CAISGASGGPRGPNEQFF.

The chain uses TRBV5-3 and TRBJ1-1, with D perhaps matching TRBD1 (5 bases). TRBV5-3 is sorted into the ORF group, with uncertain function. This CDR3 is 13 amino acids long. V was shortened by 1 base and J by 6 bases, with 10 bases between the two germline ends. The CDR3 loop is CARSLLGASEAFF. DNA of the CDR3: TGTGCCAGAAGCTTGCTAGGGGCCTCTGAAGCTTTCTTT.

This sequence joins TRBV7-6 and TRBJ2-7; no firm D call. The V end was cut by 4 bases, the J end by 0 bases, with 7 bases between. Germline CDR1 is SGHVS and CDR2 is FNYEAQ. The CDR3 runs to 13 residues. Written as DNA, the CDR3 is TGTGCCAGCAGCTCGTATTCCTCCTACGAGCAGTACTTC. Protein sequence: CASSSYSSYEQYF.

This sequence joins TRBV7-6 and TRBJ2-7; D unresolved. The CDR3 spans 14 residues. Trimming cost V 3 bases and J 0 bases, with 9 bases left between them. Germline V gene sequence: CDR1 SGHVS, CDR2 FNYEAQ. CDR3 sequence: CASSFEVSSYEQYF. DNA of the CDR3: TGTGCCAGCAGCTTCGAGGTTAGCTCCTACGAGCAGTACTTC.